This TCR beta chain is from a study of shared clonotypes between healthy human individuals. Study summary: The donors, two women and a few men, were aged 18 to 49.

V was pared by 4 bases and J by 3 bases, with 13 bases between. CDR3 size: 14 residues. Germline V lookup: CDR1 SGHVS, CDR2 FQNEAQ. On this clone: No antigen is known for it.

Using approximately 200 ng DNA, tens of thousands of T cell genomes, the sorted-subset replicate PCRs were run. Sequencing was performed with immunoSEQ multiplex PCR; in TCRdb, only in-frame clones are kept and a portion is missing. This sample carries some 2,500,000 clones, 85% to 95% of them seen once, and the ten largest clones take more than 0.35%. Every one of the donors was a Caucasian adult that lived in Nashville, Tennessee. Whole-study results and caveats: Among the subsets, naive ones generally showed larger estimated richness than memory ones.

The chain recombines TRBV7-8 with TRBJ2-7; tentatively, D is TRBD1 (6 bases). This TCR was sampled from a young man in good health. Some clones in this sample may be carry-over from other donors' samples. The sequenced sample was naive CD4+ T cells from PBMCs. Subset specified: CD45RA+ positively selected. The CDR3 DNA is TGTGCCAGCAGCTCGACAGGCCCCTACTACGAGCAGTACTTC. Its translation: CASSSTGPYYEQYF.